The 16 T cell receptor beta chains in this list originate from one sample, sequenced in a study of Graves' ophthalmopathy and Graves' hyperthyroidism. RNA transcripts provided the template for amplifying TCR beta CDR3 regions. The first round was an RT-PCR with HTBI primers, and the second round was a multiplex PCR. TCRdb ran MiXCR on the multiplex PCR reads and lists one entry per CDR3 protein. The table records over a million distinct CDR3 sequences, less than 45% of them present only once. The sequenced sample was peripheral blood or thyroid tissue (not recorded which). The receptors come from an adult man with Graves' hyperthyroidism.

This clonotype was counted ten times or more. The CDR3 reads CSAKRGNSEAFF. The CDR3 bases are TGCAGTGCTAAGAGGGGGAATTCTGAAGCTTTCTTT. This chain connects TRBV20-1 to TRBJ1-1, with D possibly TRBD1 on 6 matching bases. This CDR3 region has 12 residues. The V end was cut by 4 bases, the J end by 6 bases, with 12 bases between. Germline V gene sequence: CDR1 DFQATT, CDR2 SNEGSKA (reference sequence).

This clonotype came up many times. This chain connects TRBV10-3 to TRBJ1-4; weak D call: TRBD1 (6 bases). This CDR3 contains 12 residues. Germline CDR1 and CDR2: ENHRY and SYGVKD. Trimming cost V 10 bases and J 4 bases, with 10 bases left between them. The CDR3 DNA reads as TGTGCCACCCAGGGGAATAATGAAAAACTGTTTTTT. This sequence encodes CATQGNNEKLFF.

The chain is built from TRBV10-2 and TRBJ1-5; D not certain. The CDR3 covers 12 residues. Trimming left V 4 bases short and J 7 bases short, with 8 bases between. Germline V gene sequence: CDR1 WSHSY, CDR2 SAAADI. The CDR3 nucleotides read TGCGCCAGCAGTGGGGCGGGGCAGCCCCAGCATTTT. Protein product: CASSGAGQPQHF.

This clonotype showed up many times. V and J are TRBV29-1 and TRBJ1-1; D gene ambiguous. Germline-derived CDR1 and CDR2 are SQVTM and ANQGSEA. The CDR3 has 14 amino acids. Between the trimmed V and J ends, which lost 1 base and 4 bases, there was a span of 13 bases. CDR3 in DNA: TGCAGCGTTGAAGGAGGATCGGTCCCCACTGAAGCTTTCTTT. It translates to CSVEGGSVPTEAFF.

The rearrangement uses TRBV15 and TRBJ1-2; D remains unclear. V lost 1 base and J 7 bases, leaving 7 bases between the germline ends. The germline gives CDR1 LNHNV, CDR2 YYDKDF (reference sequence). This CDR3 has 12 residues. The CDR3: CATSRVGVGYTF. The CDR3 coding sequence is TGTGCCACCAGCAGAGTTGGGGTTGGCTACACCTTC.

The gene calls are TRBV20-1 and TRBJ2-6; no clear D. The V end lost 1 base, the J end lost 0 bases, and 7 bases lay between the germline ends. The germline V gene has CDR1 DFQATT and CDR2 SNEGSKA (reference sequence). The CDR3 covers 15 residues. The CDR3 protein is CSARGRISGANVLTF. In DNA form, the CDR3 reads TGCAGTGCTAGAGGGCGGATCTCTGGGGCCAACGTCCTGACTTTC.

The V and J genes are TRBV5-1 and TRBJ2-2; 7 nucleotides line up with TRBD1. Losses at the gene ends were 2 bases for V and 3 bases for J; bases not matched to a gene: 7. This CDR3 region has 16 residues. Germline V gives CDR1 SGHRS, CDR2 YFSETQ. This CDR3 reads CASSFGSGGDTGELFF. The CDR3 DNA sequence: TGCGCCAGCAGCTTTGGGTCAGGGGGAGACACCGGGGAGCTGTTTTTT.

This clonotype has only a few counts. This chain connects TRBV12-3 or TRBV12-4 to TRBJ1-4; D ambiguous. V dropped 3 bases and J dropped 8 bases, with 13 bases sitting between them. The CDR3 length is 14 residues. CDR3 protein: CASSFNHGGEKLFF. CDR3 nucleotide sequence: TGTGCCAGCAGTTTTAACCACGGTGGGGAAAAACTGTTTTTT.

The sample holds many counts of this clonotype. This chain uses TRBV7-9 with TRBJ2-5; no reliable D call. CDR1 SEHNR and CDR2 FQNEAQ come from the germline V gene (reference sequence). The ends were cut back, 4 bases at V and 0 bases at J, with 9 bases in the middle. The CDR3 covers 14 residues. CDR3 residues: CASSSKTDQETQYF. The DNA for the CDR3 is TGTGCCAGCAGCTCGAAGACGGACCAAGAGACCCAGTACTTC.

This chain joins TRBV7-9 and TRBJ2-7; D gene ambiguous. Trimming took off 5 bases at V and 6 bases at J, with 17 bases between the two ends. This CDR3 has 14 amino acids. Germline V gene data show CDR1 as SEHNR and CDR2 as FQNEAQ (reference sequence). The CDR3, as DNA: TGTGCCAGCAGCGCGTCGATGGGGAAAGGCGAGCAGTACTTC. Protein sequence: CASSASMGKGEQYF.

To note about this clonotype: A much larger clone lies a single base off, so this may be a read error. This chain connects TRBV11-2 to TRBJ1-4, with D unclear. The CDR3 spans 16 residues. Germline assignment: CDR1 SGHAT and CDR2 FQNNGV. CDR3 DNA: TGTGTCAGCAGCTTAGGCCTCTCGTGGCAGCCTGAAAAACTGTTTTTT. It encodes CVSSLGLSWQPEKLFF. Complete variable domain (other parts from reference TRBV11-2 and TRBJ1-4): EAGVAQSPRYKIIEKRQSVAFWCNPISGHATLYWYQQILGQGPKLLIQFQNNGVVDDSQLPKDRFSAERLKGVDSTLKIQPAKLEDSAVYLCVSSLGLSWQPEKLFFGSGTQLSVL.

In the case of this clonotype: A read error is likely, as this CDR3 ends without the conserved phenylalanine or tryptophan. Because the CDR3's place on the DNA is in doubt, the DNA is left out and the CDR3 is given as listed by TCRdb. The chain couples TRBV7-2 to TRBJ1-1. In germline, CDR1 is SGHTA, CDR2 FQGNSA. The CDR3 adds up to 11 amino acids, both ends counted. This chain's CDR3 is CASSSTLIPNY.

The chain recombines TRBV7-9 with TRBJ2-7; perhaps D is TRBD1 or TRBD2 (5 bases each). CDR3 length equals 14 residues. Germline CDR1 SEHNR, CDR2 FQNEAQ (reference sequence). V was trimmed by 1 base and J by 7 bases, leaving 14 bases between them. CDR3 region: CASSLEGRNGEQYF. The CDR3 DNA is TGTGCCAGCAGCTTAGAGGGACGAAATGGTGAGCAGTACTTC.

The chain recombines TRBV20-1 with TRBJ2-7; TRBD2 is a possible D gene (6 bases). Trimming pared 6 bases from V and 3 bases from J, leaving 15 bases between. The CDR3 extends over 13 amino acids. The germline V gene has CDR1 DFQATT and CDR2 SNEGSKA (reference sequence). CDR3 nucleotides: TGCAGTGCCATCACAACTAGCAGCTACGAGCAGTACTTC. Translation gives CSAITTSSYEQYF.

This clonotype was observed a few times. The rearrangement uses TRBV4-1 and TRBJ1-6; D perhaps matches TRBD1 (5 bases). The germline V gene encodes CDR1 MGHRA and CDR2 YSYEKL. The length of the CDR3 is 18 residues. V shed 0 bases and J shed 1 base, with 13 bases lying between them. In DNA, the CDR3 is TGCGCCAGCAGCCAAGACCCCGGGGCGACGTCCTATAATTCACCCCTCCACTTT. Residues: CASSQDPGATSYNSPLHF.

This clonotype was recorded once. The chain couples TRBV5-8 to TRBJ2-7; D possibly corresponds to TRBD1 (6 bases). Germline V gene lookup returns CDR1 SGHTS and CDR2 YDEGEE. The CDR3 extends over 12 amino acids. Trimming left V 4 bases short and J 6 bases short, with 11 bases between. The CDR3 protein is CASSGGGREQYF. DNA for the CDR3: TGTGCCAGCAGCGGGGGCGGCCGCGAGCAGTACTTC. The complete variable domain, with remaining parts taken from reference TRBV5-8 and TRBJ2-7, reads EAGVTQSPTHLIKTRGQQATLRCSPISGHTSVYWYQQALGLGLQFLLWYDEGEERNRGNFPPRFSGRQFPNYSSELNVNALELEDSALYLCASSGGGREQYFGPGTRLTVT.